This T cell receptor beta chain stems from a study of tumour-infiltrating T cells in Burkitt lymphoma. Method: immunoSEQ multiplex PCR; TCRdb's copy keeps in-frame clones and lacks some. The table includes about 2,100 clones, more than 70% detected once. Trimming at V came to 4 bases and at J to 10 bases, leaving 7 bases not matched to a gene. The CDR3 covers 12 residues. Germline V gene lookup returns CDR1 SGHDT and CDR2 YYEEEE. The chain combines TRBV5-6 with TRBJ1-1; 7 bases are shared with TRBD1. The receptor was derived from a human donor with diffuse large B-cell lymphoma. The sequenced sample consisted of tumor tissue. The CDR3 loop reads CASSQDRVGAFF. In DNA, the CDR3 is TGTGCCAGCAGCCAAGACAGGGTGGGAGCTTTCTTT.